These T cell receptor beta chains were read from a single sample in a study of T cell responses to AZD1222 COVID-19 vaccine. Here immunoSEQ multiplex PCR was the method, and the copy in TCRdb shows in-frame clones only, minus some. The sample gives roughly 140,000 clones, 85% to 95% of which show up once; approximately 3% is in the top ten. The sequencing here drew on peripheral blood, taken on day 0 of MenACWY control vaccination. The receptors come from an adult in good health. Both conserved end residues are trimmed from each CDR3.

v_call cdr3_aa
TRBV19 ASRVWGPGELF
TRBV28 ASSPRGAEHLYEQY
TRBV5-6 ASSLRQNTGELF
TRBV28 ASTLGSNQPQH
TRBV23-1 ASSQSMEYSNQPQH
TRBV27 ASSLGGVGTEAF
TRBV4-1 ASSPGSGASGRATYNEQF
TRBV27 ASSFSGLNTEAF
TRBV4-1 ASSQEGLAGYEQF
TRBV27 ASTTRTAQGSIQY
TRBV7-9 ASSGRTGSNSPLH
TRBV9 ASSVDLQGYGYT
TRBV5-1 ASSLGGQGSTYEQY
TRBV5-1 ASSPGRFTEAF
TRBV7-3 ASSLAGGLQETQY
TRBV20-1 SASSISAGTYEQY
TRBV9 ASGKGTLESYNSPLH
TRBV6-5 ASSQPGRATEAF
TRBV19 ASNEGQGANEKLF
TRBV3-1/TRBV3-2 ASSIQVTNTEAF
TRBV27 ASSLRGPVGQPQH
TRBV5-8 ASSLVASGAQETQY
TRBV19 ASSVRDGSYEQY
TRBV9 ASSVGINSYNEQF
TRBV11-2 ASSNQTGGLGGYT
TRBV19 ASSIAPGTANYGYT
TRBV6-5 ASSYRDRKDNEQF
TRBV18 ASSLGQVGAGELF
TRBV7-8 ASSPRGVTNTGELF
TRBV30 AWSGQGDSPLH
TRBV7-2 ASSLKTSLVTDTQY
TRBV6-1 ASSVSPPLSNQPQH
TRBV28 ASRLLWTGTSSYNSPLH
TRBV3-1/TRBV3-2 ASSHQTGRSGGYT
TRBV7-8 ASSAEPGQGNYGYT
TRBV12-3/TRBV12-4 ATIEGQPEAF
TRBV12-3/TRBV12-4 ASSFGPYEQY
TRBV18 ASSPDLPSNYGYT
TRBV5-1 ASRYGLAGVPEQY
TRBV19 ASSIAAGTMGSETQY
TRBV19 ASSPMDRGRQPQH